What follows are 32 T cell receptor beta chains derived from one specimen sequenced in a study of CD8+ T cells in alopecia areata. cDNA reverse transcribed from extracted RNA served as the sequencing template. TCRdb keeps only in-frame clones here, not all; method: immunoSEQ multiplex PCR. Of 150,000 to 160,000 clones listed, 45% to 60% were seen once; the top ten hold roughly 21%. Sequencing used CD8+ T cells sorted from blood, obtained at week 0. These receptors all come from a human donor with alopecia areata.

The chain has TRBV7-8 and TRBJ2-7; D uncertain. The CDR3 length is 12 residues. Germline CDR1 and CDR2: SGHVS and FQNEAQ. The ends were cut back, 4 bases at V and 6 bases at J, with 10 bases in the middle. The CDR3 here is CASSSLKTEQYF. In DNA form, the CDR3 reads TGTGCCAGCAGCTCACTAAAAACCGAGCAGTACTTC.

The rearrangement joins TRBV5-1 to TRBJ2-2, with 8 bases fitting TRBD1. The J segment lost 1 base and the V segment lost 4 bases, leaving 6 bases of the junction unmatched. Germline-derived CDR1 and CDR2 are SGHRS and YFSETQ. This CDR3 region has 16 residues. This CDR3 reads CASSPRGTGNTGELFF. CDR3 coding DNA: TGCGCCAGCAGCCCGAGGGGGACAGGGAACACCGGGGAGCTGTTTTTT.

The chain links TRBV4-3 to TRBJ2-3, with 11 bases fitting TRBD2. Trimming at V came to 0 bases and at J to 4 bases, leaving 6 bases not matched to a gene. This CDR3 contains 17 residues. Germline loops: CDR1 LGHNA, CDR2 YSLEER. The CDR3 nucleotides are TGCGCCAGCAGCCAAGAGACTAGCGGGGCTCGAGCAGATACGCAGTATTTT. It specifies CASSQETSGARADTQYF.

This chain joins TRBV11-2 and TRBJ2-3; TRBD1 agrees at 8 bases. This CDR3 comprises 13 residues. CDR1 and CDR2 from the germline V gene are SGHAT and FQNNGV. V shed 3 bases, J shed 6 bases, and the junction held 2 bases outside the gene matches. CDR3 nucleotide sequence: TGTGCCAGCAGCTTCCGGACAGGGGATACGCAGTATTTT. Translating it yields CASSFRTGDTQYF.

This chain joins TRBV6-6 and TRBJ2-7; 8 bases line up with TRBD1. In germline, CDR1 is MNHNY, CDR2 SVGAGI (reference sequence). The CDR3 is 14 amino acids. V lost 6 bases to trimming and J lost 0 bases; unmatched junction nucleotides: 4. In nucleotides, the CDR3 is TGTGCCAGCAGGGACAGGGATATCTCCTACGAGCAGTACTTC. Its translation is CASRDRDISYEQYF.

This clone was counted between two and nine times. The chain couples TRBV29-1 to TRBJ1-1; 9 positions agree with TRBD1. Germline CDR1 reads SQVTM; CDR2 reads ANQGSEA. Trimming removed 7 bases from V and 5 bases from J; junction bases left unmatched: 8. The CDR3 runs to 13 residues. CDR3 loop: CSALGGTGTEAFF. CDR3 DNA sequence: TGCAGCGCCCTGGGCGGGACAGGGACTGAAGCTTTCTTT.

CDR3 loop: CASSDYRGGSNGYTF. The CDR3 nucleotides are TGTGCCAGCAGTGATTATAGGGGAGGAAGCAATGGCTACACCTTC. This chain links TRBV6-1 with TRBJ1-2; perhaps TRBD1 as D (5 bases). The length of the CDR3 is 15 residues. Germline-derived CDR1 and CDR2 are MNHNS and SASEGT. V shed 3 bases and J shed 6 bases, with 17 bases lying between them.

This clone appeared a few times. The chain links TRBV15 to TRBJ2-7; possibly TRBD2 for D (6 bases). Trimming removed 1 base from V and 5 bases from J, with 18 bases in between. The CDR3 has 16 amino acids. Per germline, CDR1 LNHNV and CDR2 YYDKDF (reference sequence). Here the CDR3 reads CATSRGRSGRNHEQYF. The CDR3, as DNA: TGTGCCACCAGCAGAGGAAGGTCAGGGAGGAACCACGAGCAGTACTTC.

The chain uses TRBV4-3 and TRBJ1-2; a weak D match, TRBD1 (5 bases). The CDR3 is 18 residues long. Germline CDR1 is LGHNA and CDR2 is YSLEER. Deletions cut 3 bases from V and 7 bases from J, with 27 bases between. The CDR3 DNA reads TGCGCCAGCAGCCACGCTGTCGGGGAGACAGCCCCGATGGGTGGCTACACCTTC. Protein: CASSHAVGETAPMGGYTF.

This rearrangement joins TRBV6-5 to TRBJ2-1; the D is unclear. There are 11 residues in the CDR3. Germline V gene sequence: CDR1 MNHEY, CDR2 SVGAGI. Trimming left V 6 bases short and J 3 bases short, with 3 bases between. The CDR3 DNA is TGTGCCAGCAGCATCTACAATGAGCAGTTCTTC. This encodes CASSIYNEQFF.

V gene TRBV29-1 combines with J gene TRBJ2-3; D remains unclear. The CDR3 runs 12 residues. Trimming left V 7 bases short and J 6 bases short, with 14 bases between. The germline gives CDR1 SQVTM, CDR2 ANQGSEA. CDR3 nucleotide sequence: TGCAGCGGCCTCCGAATGGGGGATACGCAGTATTTT. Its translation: CSGLRMGDTQYF.

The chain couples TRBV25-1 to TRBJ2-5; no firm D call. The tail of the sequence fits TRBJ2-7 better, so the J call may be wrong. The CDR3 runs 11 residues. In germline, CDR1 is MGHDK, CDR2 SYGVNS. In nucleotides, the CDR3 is TGTGCCAGCACTGACACCTACGAGCAGTACTTC. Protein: CASTDTYEQYF.

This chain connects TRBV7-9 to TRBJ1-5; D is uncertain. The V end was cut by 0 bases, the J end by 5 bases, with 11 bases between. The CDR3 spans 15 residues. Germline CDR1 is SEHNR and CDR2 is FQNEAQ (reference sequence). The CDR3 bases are TGTGCCAGCAGCTTAGCCGGGAATAGAGATCAGCCCCAGCATTTT. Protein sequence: CASSLAGNRDQPQHF.

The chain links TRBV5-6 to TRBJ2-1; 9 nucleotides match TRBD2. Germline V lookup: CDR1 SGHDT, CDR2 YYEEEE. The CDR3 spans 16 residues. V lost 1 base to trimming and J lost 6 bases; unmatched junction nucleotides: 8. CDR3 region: CASSLWASGAGNEQFF. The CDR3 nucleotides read TGTGCCAGCAGCTTGTGGGCTAGCGGGGCGGGCAATGAGCAGTTCTTC.

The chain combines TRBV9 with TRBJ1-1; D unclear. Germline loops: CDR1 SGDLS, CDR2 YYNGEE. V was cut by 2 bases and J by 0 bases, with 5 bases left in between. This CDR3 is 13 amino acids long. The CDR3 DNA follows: TGTGCCAGCAGCGTCACTCTGAACACTGAAGCTTTCTTT. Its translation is CASSVTLNTEAFF.

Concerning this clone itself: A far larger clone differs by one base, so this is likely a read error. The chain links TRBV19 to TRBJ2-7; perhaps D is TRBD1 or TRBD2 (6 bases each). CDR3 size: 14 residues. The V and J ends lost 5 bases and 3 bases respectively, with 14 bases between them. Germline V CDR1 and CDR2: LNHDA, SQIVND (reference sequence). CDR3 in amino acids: CASSVKGGRYEQYF. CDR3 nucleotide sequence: TGTGCCAGTAGTGTAAAGGGGGGCCGCTACGAGCAGTACTTC.

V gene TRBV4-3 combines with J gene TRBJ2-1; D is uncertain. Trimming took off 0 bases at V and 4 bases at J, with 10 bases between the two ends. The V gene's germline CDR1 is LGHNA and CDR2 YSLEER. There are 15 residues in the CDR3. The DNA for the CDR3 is TGCGCCAGCAGCCAAGATGAAGGGCAGTACAATGAGCAGTTCTTC. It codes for CASSQDEGQYNEQFF.

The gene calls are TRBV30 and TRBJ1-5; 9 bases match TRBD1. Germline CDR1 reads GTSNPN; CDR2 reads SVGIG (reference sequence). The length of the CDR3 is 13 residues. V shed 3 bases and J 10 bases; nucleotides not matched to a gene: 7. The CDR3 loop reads CAWSDGTGKPQHF. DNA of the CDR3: TGTGCCTGGAGCGACGGGACAGGGAAACCCCAGCATTTT.

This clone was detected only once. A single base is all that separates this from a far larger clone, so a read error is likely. The CDR3 sequence: CASSPVRLDRGDTQYF. CDR3 DNA: TGTGCCAGCAGCCCCGTTCGGCTGGACCGGGGGGATACGCAGTATTTT. V is TRBV7-2 and J is TRBJ2-3; perhaps TRBD2 as D (6 bases). V lost 5 bases and J lost 6, with 21 bases in between. This CDR3 has 16 residues. The germline V gene encodes CDR1 SGHTA and CDR2 FQGNSA. The whole variable domain, remainder taken from reference TRBV7-2 and TRBJ2-3, is GAGVSQSPSNKVTEKGKDVELRCDPISGHTALYWYRQSLGQGLEFLIYFQGNSAPDKSGLPSDRFSAERTGGSVSTLTIQRTQQEDSAVYLCASSPVRLDRGDTQYFGPGTRLTVL.

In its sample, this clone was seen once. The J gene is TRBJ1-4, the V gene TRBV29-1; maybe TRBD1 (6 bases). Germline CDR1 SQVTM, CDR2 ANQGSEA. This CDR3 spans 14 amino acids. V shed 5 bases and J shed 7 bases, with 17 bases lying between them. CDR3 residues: CSVSLDSPSEKLFF. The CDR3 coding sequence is TGCAGCGTTTCATTGGACAGCCCGTCTGAAAAACTGTTTTTT.

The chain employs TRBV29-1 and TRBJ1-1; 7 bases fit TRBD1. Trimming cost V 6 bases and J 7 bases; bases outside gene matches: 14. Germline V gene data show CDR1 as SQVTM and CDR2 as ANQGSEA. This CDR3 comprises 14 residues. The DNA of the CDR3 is TGCAGCGTGAAATATGACAGGGCCGGCTTTGAAGCTTTCTTT. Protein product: CSVKYDRAGFEAFF.

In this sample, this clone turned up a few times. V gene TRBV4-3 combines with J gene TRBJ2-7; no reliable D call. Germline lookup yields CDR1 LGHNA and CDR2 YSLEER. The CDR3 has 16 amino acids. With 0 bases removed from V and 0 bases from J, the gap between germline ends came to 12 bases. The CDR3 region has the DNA TGCGCCAGCAGCCAAGATCCTCCCCCGGGCTCCTACGAGCAGTACTTC. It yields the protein CASSQDPPPGSYEQYF.

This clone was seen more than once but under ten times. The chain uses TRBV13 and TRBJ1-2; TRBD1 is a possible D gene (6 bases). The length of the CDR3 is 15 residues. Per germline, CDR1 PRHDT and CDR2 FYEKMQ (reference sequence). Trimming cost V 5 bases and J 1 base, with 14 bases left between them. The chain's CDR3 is CASSGRTDHNYGYTF. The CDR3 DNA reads TGTGCCAGCAGCGGCCGGACAGACCATAACTATGGCTACACCTTC.

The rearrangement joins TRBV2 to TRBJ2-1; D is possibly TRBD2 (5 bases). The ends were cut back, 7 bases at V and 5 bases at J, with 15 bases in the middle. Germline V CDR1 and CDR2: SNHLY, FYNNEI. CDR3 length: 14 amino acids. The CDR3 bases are TGTGCCAGCATCGAGGGCCGAGTTAACAATGAGCAGTTCTTC. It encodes CASIEGRVNNEQFF.

CDR3 in amino acids: CASSQDVSGEARGYTF. CDR3 DNA: TGTGCCAGCAGCCAAGACGTCTCAGGGGAAGCCCGTGGCTACACCTTC. The chain carries TRBV4-2 and TRBJ1-2, with D possibly TRBD1 on 6 matching bases. This CDR3 comprises 16 residues. CDR1 and CDR2 from the germline V gene are LGHNA and YNFKEQ. V lost 0 bases, J lost 7 bases, and 18 bases lay in between.

In nucleotides, the CDR3 is TGTGCCAGCAGCTTAGGGGGGGACAGGTCCCCCTATGGCTACACCTTC. Translation: CASSLGGDRSPYGYTF. The chain is built from TRBV11-2 and TRBJ1-2; 8 nucleotides agree with TRBD1. Looked up from germline, CDR1 is SGHAT and CDR2 is FQNNGV. This CDR3 contains 16 residues. J lost 4 bases, V lost 1 base, and 8 bases had no gene match.

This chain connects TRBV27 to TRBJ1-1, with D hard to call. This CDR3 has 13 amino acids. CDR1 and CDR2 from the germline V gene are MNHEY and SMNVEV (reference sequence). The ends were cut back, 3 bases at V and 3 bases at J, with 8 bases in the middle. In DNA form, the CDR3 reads TGTGCCAGCAGTTTGAGGGAACACACTGAAGCTTTCTTT. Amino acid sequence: CASSLREHTEAFF.

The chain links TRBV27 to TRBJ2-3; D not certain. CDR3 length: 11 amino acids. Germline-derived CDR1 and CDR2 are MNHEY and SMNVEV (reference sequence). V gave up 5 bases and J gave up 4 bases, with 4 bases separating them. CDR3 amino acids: CASSRSDTQYF. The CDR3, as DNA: TGTGCCAGCAGTAGGTCAGATACGCAGTATTTT.

The CDR3 DNA sequence: TGTGCCTGGAGTAGGCGCGAAAAACTGTTTTTT. This gives the protein CAWSRREKLFF. The chain employs TRBV30 and TRBJ1-4; D gene unclear. The germline gives CDR1 GTSNPN, CDR2 SVGIG (reference sequence). CDR3 length: 11 amino acids. Trimming cost V 2 bases and J 8 bases, with 6 bases left between them. The variable domain in full, completed from reference TRBV30 and TRBJ1-4, reads SQTIHQWPATLVQPVGSPLSLECTVEGTSNPNLYWYRQAAGRGLQLLFYSVGIGQISSEVPQNLSASRPQDRQFILSSKKLLLSDSGFYLCAWSRREKLFFGSGTQLSVL.

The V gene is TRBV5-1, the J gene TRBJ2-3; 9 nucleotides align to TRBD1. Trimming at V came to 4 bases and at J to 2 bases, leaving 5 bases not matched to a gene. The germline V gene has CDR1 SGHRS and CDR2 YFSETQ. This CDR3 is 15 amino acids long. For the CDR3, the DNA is TGCGCCAGCAGCCCCGGGACAGGGAACACAGATACGCAGTATTTT. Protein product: CASSPGTGNTDTQYF.

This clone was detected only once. The CDR3 sequence: CASSLEGQEQYF. CDR3 DNA: TGTGCCAGCAGCTTAGAAGGACAGGAACAGTACTTC. The chain recombines TRBV7-8 with TRBJ2-4; 7 bases are a match to TRBD1. Germline lookup yields CDR1 SGHVS and CDR2 FQNEAQ. This CDR3 contains 12 residues. V shed 1 base and J 13 bases; nucleotides not matched to a gene: 4.

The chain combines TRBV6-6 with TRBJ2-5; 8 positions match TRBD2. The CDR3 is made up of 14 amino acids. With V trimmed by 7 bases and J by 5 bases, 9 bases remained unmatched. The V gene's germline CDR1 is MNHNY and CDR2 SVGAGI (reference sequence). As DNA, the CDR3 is TGTGCCAGCACCAGGAGCGGGGGTACGGAGACCCAGTACTTC. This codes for CASTRSGGTETQYF.